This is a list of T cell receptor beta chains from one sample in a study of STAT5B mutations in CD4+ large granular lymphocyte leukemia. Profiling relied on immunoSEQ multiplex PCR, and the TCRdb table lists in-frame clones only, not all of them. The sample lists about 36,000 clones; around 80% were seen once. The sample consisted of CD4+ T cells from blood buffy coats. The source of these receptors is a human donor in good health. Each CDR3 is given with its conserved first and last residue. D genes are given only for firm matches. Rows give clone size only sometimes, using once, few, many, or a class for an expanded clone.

DNA: TGTGCCAGCGGGTGGATCAGGGATACGCAGTATTTT
CDR3: CASGWIRDTQYF
size: .
V: TRBV6-1
length: 12
J: TRBJ2-3
D: .

DNA: TGTGCCAGCAGCTGGGGACTAGCGGGACTGTACCAAGAGACCCAGTACTTC
CDR3: CASSWGLAGLYQETQYF
size: .
V: TRBV7-9
length: 17
J: TRBJ2-5
D: TRBD2

DNA: TGTGCCATCAGTGACGTACTAGCGGGAGATACAGATACGCAGTATTTT
CDR3: CAISDVLAGDTDTQYF
size: .
V: TRBV10-3
length: 16
J: TRBJ2-3
D: TRBD2

DNA: TGTGCCAGTAGCGAAAACAGGGGTATCTATGGCTACACCTTC
CDR3: CASSENRGIYGYTF
size: .
V: TRBV19
length: 14
J: TRBJ1-2
D: TRBD1

DNA: TGTGCCAGCAGTTACTCGATTTCTGGAAACACCATATATTTT
CDR3: CASSYSISGNTIYF
size: .
V: TRBV6-5
length: 14
J: TRBJ1-3
D: .

DNA: TGTGCCAGCAGCGTAGGGGTGGGATCCTACAATGAGCAGTTCTTC
CDR3: CASSVGVGSYNEQFF
size: .
V: TRBV9
length: 15
J: TRBJ2-1
D: .

DNA: TGTGCCAGCAGCGAACGACAGGCCTTCACAGATACGCAGTATTTT
CDR3: CASSERQAFTDTQYF
size: .
V: TRBV7-3
length: 15
J: TRBJ2-3
D: .

DNA: TGTGCCAGCAGTTCGAGGCGGCGGGGGACCACAGATACGCAGTATTTT
CDR3: CASSSRRRGTTDTQYF
size: .
V: TRBV6-5
length: 16
J: TRBJ2-3
D: TRBD2

DNA: TGTGCCAGCAGCCCCATTCGGACTAGCGGGATGAAGGATACGCAGTATTTT
CDR3: CASSPIRTSGMKDTQYF
size: .
V: TRBV7-8
length: 17
J: TRBJ2-3
D: TRBD2

DNA: TGTGCCAGCAGCCTACAGGGCGGTCAGCCCCAGCATTTT
CDR3: CASSLQGGQPQHF
size: few
V: TRBV7-9
length: 13
J: TRBJ1-5
D: .

DNA: TGTGCCAGCAGTTTTGACAGGGGAGGACTCCGTAATTCACCCCTCCACTTT
CDR3: CASSFDRGGLRNSPLHF
size: .
V: TRBV27
length: 17
J: TRBJ1-6
D: TRBD1

DNA: TGTGCCAGCTCACCAAAAACTAGCGGGGGGGGAAACAATGAGCAGTTCTTC
CDR3: CASSPKTSGGGNNEQFF
size: .
V: TRBV18
length: 17
J: TRBJ2-1
D: TRBD2

DNA: TGTGCCAGCTCACTATTCCGGGACTCCTCTAATGAAAAACTGTTTTTT
CDR3: CASSLFRDSSNEKLFF
size: .
V: TRBV18
length: 16
J: TRBJ1-4
D: .

DNA: TGTGCCAGTGCTAGCGGACAGAGCTCCTACAATGAGCAGTTCTTC
CDR3: CASASGQSSYNEQFF
size: few
V: TRBV19
length: 15
J: TRBJ2-1
D: .

DNA: TGTGCCAGCAGCTTAGCAGGGTTAGATACGCAGTATTTT
CDR3: CASSLAGLDTQYF
size: .
V: TRBV7-9
length: 13
J: TRBJ2-3
D: .

DNA: TGTGCCAGCAGCTCTGGACAGGGGGCGGTCGAGCAGTACTTC
CDR3: CASSSGQGAVEQYF
size: few
V: TRBV5-4
length: 14
J: TRBJ2-7
D: TRBD1

DNA: TGTGCCGTAACAGGGGGAAACACCATATATTTT
CDR3: CAVTGGNTIYF
size: .
V: TRBV10-3
length: 11
J: TRBJ1-3
D: .

DNA: TGCGCCAGCAGTCCTCTAGCGGGGGCGTTCTACGAGCAGTACTTC
CDR3: CASSPLAGAFYEQYF
size: once
V: TRBV5-1
length: 15
J: TRBJ2-7
D: TRBD2

DNA: TGTGCCAGCTCACCACCGCAGGGGCTGGGCGCTTTCTTT
CDR3: CASSPPQGLGAFF
size: .
V: TRBV18
length: 13
J: TRBJ1-1
D: .

DNA: TGTGCCAGCAGTACCGGACAGGGGGGAGATGAAAAACTGTTTTTT
CDR3: CASSTGQGGDEKLFF
size: .
V: TRBV7-9
length: 15
J: TRBJ1-4
D: TRBD1

DNA: TGTGCCAGCAGTGACAGGGCCAGGGCTAATGAAAAACTGTTTTTT
CDR3: CASSDRARANEKLFF
size: .
V: TRBV2
length: 15
J: TRBJ1-4
D: .

DNA: TGTGCCAGCAGCTTACAGAGCGGGAGCGTGGTTGAGCAGTTCTTC
CDR3: CASSLQSGSVVEQFF
size: .
V: TRBV7-2
length: 15
J: TRBJ2-1
D: TRBD2

DNA: TGTGCCAGCTCACCCTACTCGGATGCAACTAATGAAAAACTGTTTTTT
CDR3: CASSPYSDATNEKLFF
size: .
V: TRBV18
length: 16
J: TRBJ1-4
D: .

DNA: TGTGCCAGCAGTTTCCAGGGGGGTAGGGACACTGAAGCTTTCTTT
CDR3: CASSFQGGRDTEAFF
size: few
V: TRBV2
length: 15
J: TRBJ1-1
D: TRBD1

DNA: TGCGCCAGCAGCCGCGTCTGGTTTAAGAAGCGGGGGCCACACAATGAGCAGTTCTTC
CDR3: CASSRVWFKKRGPHNEQFF
size: .
V: TRBV4-1
length: 19
J: TRBJ2-1
D: TRBD2

DNA: TGTGCCAGCAGTTTTTGGGGAGTAACAACTAATGAAAAACTGTTTTTT
CDR3: CASSFWGVTTNEKLFF
size: .
V: TRBV27
length: 16
J: TRBJ1-4
D: .

DNA: TGTGCCAGCAGCACCGGCGGGGGGGAGAATGAGCAGTTCTTC
CDR3: CASSTGGGENEQFF
size: .
V: TRBV5-4
length: 14
J: TRBJ2-1
D: TRBD2

DNA: TGTGCCAGCAGTTCGCCGGTGGGAGGGATCACGGAGACCCAGTACTTC
CDR3: CASSSPVGGITETQYF
size: .
V: TRBV6-5
length: 16
J: TRBJ2-5
D: TRBD2

DNA: TGTGCCAGCGGGCGACTAGCGAAGACCCAGTACTTC
CDR3: CASGRLAKTQYF
size: .
V: TRBV2
length: 12
J: TRBJ2-5
D: TRBD2

DNA: TGTGCCAGCAGCTCCCTAGGGGGGACTGGTTCACCCCTCCACTTT
CDR3: CASSSLGGTGSPLHF
size: .
V: TRBV7-2
length: 15
J: TRBJ1-6
D: .

DNA: TGTGCCAGTAGTATAGTGGACAGGGGCTACAATGAGCAGTTCTTC
CDR3: CASSIVDRGYNEQFF
size: .
V: TRBV19
length: 15
J: TRBJ2-1
D: TRBD1

DNA: TGTGCCAGCGCAGGGGGCGAAAAATACAATGAGCAGTTCTTC
CDR3: CASAGGEKYNEQFF
size: .
V: TRBV9
length: 14
J: TRBJ2-1
D: TRBD1

DNA: TGTGCCAGCAGCCCTCTGGTCTTGGGGGATACGCAGTATTTT
CDR3: CASSPLVLGDTQYF
size: .
V: TRBV7-9
length: 14
J: TRBJ2-3
D: .

DNA: TGTGCCAGCAGTCTCTTGGGTCGGCTTAACACCGGGGAGCTGTTTTTT
CDR3: CASSLLGRLNTGELFF
size: .
V: TRBV27
length: 16
J: TRBJ2-2
D: .

DNA: TGTGCCAGCGCACGAGGGAACACCGGGGAGCTGTTTTTT
CDR3: CASARGNTGELFF
size: .
V: TRBV2
length: 13
J: TRBJ2-2
D: .

DNA: TGCAGCGTTGAAGAAGGTAGCGGTAGTGCAGATACGCAGTATTTT
CDR3: CSVEEGSGSADTQYF
size: .
V: TRBV29-1
length: 15
J: TRBJ2-3
D: .

DNA: TGTGCCAGCAGTCGAAATCGGGGGGCCTCTGGAAACACCATATATTTT
CDR3: CASSRNRGASGNTIYF
size: .
V: TRBV14
length: 16
J: TRBJ1-3
D: .

DNA: TGCAGCGTCGAGGGGGGAGGGATCGAGACCCAGTACTTC
CDR3: CSVEGGGIETQYF
size: .
V: TRBV29-1
length: 13
J: TRBJ2-5
D: .

DNA: TGTGCCAGCAGCTTGGCCATCGGAACGGAGAATGAAAAACTGTTTTTT
CDR3: CASSLAIGTENEKLFF
size: .
V: TRBV5-8
length: 16
J: TRBJ1-4
D: .

DNA: TGTGCCAGCAGTACAGGGATAGATACGCAGTATTTT
CDR3: CASSTGIDTQYF
size: .
V: TRBV6-6
length: 12
J: TRBJ2-3
D: .

DNA: TGTGCCAGTAGTCAAGGACAGGGCAATTTTCAGCCCCAGCATTTT
CDR3: CASSQGQGNFQPQHF
size: .
V: TRBV19
length: 15
J: TRBJ1-5
D: TRBD1

DNA: TGTGCCAGCAGACAGCGGGGGGGCCGATTTGAGCAGTTCTTC
CDR3: CASRQRGGRFEQFF
size: .
V: TRBV5-4
length: 14
J: TRBJ2-1
D: TRBD2

DNA: TGTGCCAGCAGTCACAGCGGGGGCAGCACAGATACGCAGTATTTT
CDR3: CASSHSGGSTDTQYF
size: .
V: TRBV6-1
length: 15
J: TRBJ2-3
D: TRBD2

DNA: TGTGCCAGCCGCCGGGACAGATACACCGGGGAGCTGTTTTTT
CDR3: CASRRDRYTGELFF
size: .
V: TRBV7-2
length: 14
J: TRBJ2-2
D: TRBD1

DNA: TGTGCCATCAGCGACTCTAACAGGGGTTACCAGCCCCAGCATTTT
CDR3: CAISDSNRGYQPQHF
size: .
V: TRBV10-3
length: 15
J: TRBJ1-5
D: TRBD1

DNA: TGTGCCAGCAGCTCAGGAGAGGGGCGGAACACTGAAGCTTTCTTT
CDR3: CASSSGEGRNTEAFF
size: few
V: TRBV7-9
length: 15
J: TRBJ1-1
D: .

DNA: TGTGCCAGCAGCTCACAGGGGAATAGCAATCAGCCCCAGCATTTT
CDR3: CASSSQGNSNQPQHF
size: few
V: TRBV7-9
length: 15
J: TRBJ1-5
D: TRBD1

DNA: TGTGCCAGCAGCCAGAGGTATGGCTACACCTTC
CDR3: CASSQRYGYTF
size: .
V: TRBV7-2
length: 11
J: TRBJ1-2
D: .

DNA: TGTGCCAGCAGCCGGGGACTAGCGGGAGATGTAGATACGCAGTATTTT
CDR3: CASSRGLAGDVDTQYF
size: .
V: TRBV5-4
length: 16
J: TRBJ2-3
D: TRBD2

DNA: TGTGCCAGCAGCCCCCCGGGTGGTGGCTACGAGCAGTACTTC
CDR3: CASSPPGGGYEQYF
size: .
V: TRBV7-2
length: 14
J: TRBJ2-7
D: .

DNA: TGTGCCAGCAGACGGACTAGCGGGAAAGAGACCCAGTACTTC
CDR3: CASRRTSGKETQYF
size: .
V: TRBV7-9
length: 14
J: TRBJ2-5
D: TRBD2